Below are 21 T cell receptor beta chains sequenced from a single sample in a study of T cells in Graves' hyperthyroidism and ophthalmopathy. Researchers amplified the TCR beta CDR3 regions from RNA transcripts. TCR CDR3 regions were first amplified by RT-PCR with HTBI primers. TCRdb itself ran the multiplex PCR reads through MiXCR, one entry per CDR3 protein. Among over 350,000 distinct CDR3 sequences listed, about 14% were seen once. The sequenced sample was blood. The receptors originated from a man between 18 and 35 years old with Graves' ophthalmopathy.

Concerning this clonotype: A read error may explain this, as a much larger clone is one base away. The rearrangement uses TRBV6-2 or TRBV6-3 and TRBJ2-3; 7 bases agree with TRBD2. This CDR3 comprises 18 residues. Germline V gene lookup returns CDR1 MNHEY and CDR2 SVGEGT. J was trimmed by 0 bases and V by 0 bases; bases with no gene match: 9. The CDR3: CASSYSSGTHRSTDTQYF. In DNA form, the CDR3 reads TGTGCCAGCAGTTACTCGAGCGGGACTCACAGAAGCACAGATACGCAGTATTTT.

This clonotype was seen repeatedly, ten times or more. V usage is TRBV4-1 and J usage is TRBJ2-7, with 7 bases matching TRBD1. The V and J ends lost 0 bases and 1 base, in that order; junction bases with no gene match: 3. The CDR3 has 15 residues. Per germline, CDR1 MGHRA and CDR2 YSYEKL. In DNA, the CDR3 is TGCGCCAGCAGCCAAGAGGAGACAGGGTCCTACGAGCAGTACTTC. It codes for CASSQEETGSYEQYF.

This clonotype was picked up many times. The chain has TRBV2 and TRBJ2-7, with 7 bases identical to TRBD1. The CDR3 is made up of 12 amino acids. The germline gives CDR1 SNHLY, CDR2 FYNNEI. With V trimmed by 9 bases and J by 2 bases, 4 bases remained unmatched. The CDR3 region has the DNA TGTGCCAGAGGGGACAGTGCCTACGAGCAGTACTTC. It codes for CARGDSAYEQYF.

The chain carries TRBV5-1 and TRBJ1-4; perhaps TRBD1 as D (6 bases). This CDR3 region has 17 residues. Trimming removed 0 bases from V and 0 bases from J, with 12 bases in between. CDR1 is SGHRS and CDR2 is YFSETQ in the germline V gene. CDR3 in DNA: TGCGCCAGCAGCTTGGCCAGGGGTGGTCCAACTAATGAAAAACTGTTTTTT. This gives the protein CASSLARGGPTNEKLFF.

This clonotype was observed at least ten times. This chain links TRBV20-1 with TRBJ1-5, with TRBD1 as a possible D gene (5 bases). Germline CDR1 DFQATT, CDR2 SNEGSKA (reference sequence). The CDR3 loop spans 18 amino acids. Deletions cut 5 bases from V and 3 bases from J, with 26 bases between. DNA of the CDR3: TGCAGTGCTGAAGCCCCGGGACCCCGCGAGGGACCCAATCAGCCCCAGCATTTT. Residues: CSAEAPGPREGPNQPQHF.

This clonotype was seen at least ten times. This rearrangement joins TRBV6-1 to TRBJ2-6; 9 bases fit TRBD1. Trimming took 5 bases from V and 3 from J; bases not matched to a gene: 17. Per the germline V gene, CDR1 is MNHNS and CDR2 is SASEGT. CDR3 length: 20 amino acids. This chain's CDR3 is CASSWRAMGTGIHGANVLTF. The CDR3 DNA reads as TGTGCCAGCAGTTGGAGGGCTATGGGGACAGGGATTCATGGGGCCAACGTCCTGACTTTC.

This sequence joins TRBV20-1 and TRBJ2-1; 11 bases match TRBD2. The germline CDR1 and CDR2 sequences are DFQATT and SNEGSKA (reference sequence). The CDR3 has 13 residues. V trimming: 5 bases; J trimming: 8 bases; junction bases outside the gene matches: 5. CDR3 protein: CSAPSGRIDEQFF. CDR3 bases: TGCAGTGCTCCTAGCGGGAGGATCGATGAGCAGTTCTTC.

This clonotype was detected a few times. The chain recombines TRBV10-1 with TRBJ2-4, with 7 bases that match TRBD1. J gave up 2 bases and V 6 bases, and 7 bases lay outside the gene matches. The germline V gene has CDR1 WNHNN and CDR2 SYGVQD (reference sequence). This CDR3 is built from 15 residues. CDR3 amino acids: CASRPNRGPKNIQYF. CDR3 DNA: TGCGCCAGCAGACCGAACAGGGGACCCAAAAACATTCAGTACTTC.

The chain links TRBV7-3 to TRBJ2-7, with 9 bases that match TRBD2. The CDR3 has 14 amino acids. The ends lost 6 bases at V and 2 bases at J; junction bases unmatched: 5. Germline-derived CDR1 and CDR2 are SGHTA and FQGTGA. The CDR3 DNA follows: TGTGCCAGCAGACCCGGGACTAGCCCCTACGAGCAGTACTTC. This gives the protein CASRPGTSPYEQYF. The variable domain in full, with the rest retrieved from reference TRBV7-3 and TRBJ2-7, is GAGVSQTPSNKVTEKGKYVELRCDPISGHTALYWYRQSLGQGPEFLIYFQGTGAADDSGLPNDRFFAVRPEGSVSTLKIQRTERGDSAVYLCASRPGTSPYEQYFGPGTRLTVT.

The table lists this clonotype with many counts. This chain uses TRBV11-2 with TRBJ1-2, with 8 bases matching TRBD1. V was clipped by 6 bases and J by 4 bases; unmatched bases: 7. Germline V lookup: CDR1 SGHAT, CDR2 FQNNGV. CDR3 length equals 14 residues. The CDR3 region is CASRWTGTGYGYTF. The CDR3 nucleotides are TGTGCCAGCAGATGGACAGGGACCGGCTATGGCTACACCTTC. Together with reference TRBV11-2 and TRBJ1-2, the CDR3 gives the full variable domain: EAGVAQSPRYKIIEKRQSVAFWCNPISGHATLYWYQQILGQGPKLLIQFQNNGVVDDSQLPKDRFSAERLKGVDSTLKIQPAKLEDSAVYLCASRWTGTGYGYTFGSGTRLTVV.

This clonotype was detected a few times. The rearrangement joins TRBV27 to TRBJ2-7; D is ambiguous. The V end was cut by 1 base, the J end by 4 bases, with 8 bases between. The CDR3 sequence is 13 residues long. The V gene's germline CDR1 is MNHEY and CDR2 SMNVEV (reference sequence). In DNA form, the CDR3 reads TGTGCCAGCAGTTTATATGCAAAATACGAGCAGTACTTC. It is translated as CASSLYAKYEQYF.

This clonotype was detected ten times or more. This chain connects TRBV5-1 to TRBJ1-1, with D unresolved. Germline CDR1 reads SGHRS; CDR2 reads YFSETQ. V gave up 0 bases and J gave up 4 bases, with 10 bases separating them. The CDR3 has 14 amino acids. For the CDR3, the DNA is TGCGCCAGCAGCTTGGAAATATGGGGCACTGAAGCTTTCTTT. This translates into CASSLEIWGTEAFF.

There are many counts of this clonotype. The V call is TRBV24-1, the J call TRBJ2-1, with TRBD1 matching over 7 bases. This CDR3 is built from 17 residues. Germline V gene sequence: CDR1 KGHDR, CDR2 SFDVKD. V lost 9 bases to trimming and J lost 2 bases; unmatched junction nucleotides: 15. Written as DNA, the CDR3 is TGTGCCACCGAAGGACAGGTGTATCTGTTTCCCTACAATGAGCAGTTCTTC. Protein product: CATEGQVYLFPYNEQFF.

This clonotype was seen many times. This sequence joins TRBV11-2 and TRBJ2-3; tentatively, D is TRBD1 or TRBD2 (6 bases each). The germline gives CDR1 SGHAT, CDR2 FQNNGV. Trimming removed 3 bases at V and 2 bases at J, with 12 bases between. CDR3 length: 15 amino acids. The CDR3 DNA is TGTGCCAGCAGCTTTTTTCGGGGGCCCACAGATACGCAGTATTTT. It translates to CASSFFRGPTDTQYF.

This clonotype showed up just once. The chain recombines TRBV5-1 with TRBJ2-5; no clear D. There are 15 residues in the CDR3. Trimming shortened V by 6 bases and J by 4 bases, and 19 bases separated the two germline ends. Germline V CDR1 and CDR2: SGHRS, YFSETQ. The CDR3 loop reads CASTPQPGFGETQYF. The CDR3 region has the DNA TGCGCCAGCACGCCCCAGCCCGGTTTCGGAGAGACCCAGTACTTC.

This clonotype showed up just a few times. V is TRBV10-2 and J is TRBJ2-7, with TRBD2 identical over 7 bases. CDR3 length equals 15 residues. Germline loops: CDR1 WSHSY, CDR2 SAAADI. The V segment lost 7 bases and the J segment 0 bases; nucleotides outside the gene matches: 9. The CDR3 coding sequence is TGCGCCAGCAACCCCCAAGGCGGGAGCTCCTACGAGCAGTACTTC. This gives the protein CASNPQGGSSYEQYF.

J is TRBJ1-2 and V is TRBV6-1, with TRBD1 matching 8 bases. V shed 5 bases and J 5 bases; nucleotides not matched to a gene: 7. This CDR3 has 14 residues. CDR1 and CDR2 (germline): MNHNS, SASEGT. CDR3 protein: CASSRTRTGYGYTF. CDR3 DNA: TGTGCCAGCAGTCGCACTCGGACAGGGTATGGCTACACCTTC.

In the case of this clonotype: The CDR3 does not close with the conserved phenylalanine or tryptophan, likely indicating a read error. This sequence joins TRBV6-2 or TRBV6-3 and TRBJ2-7; D is ambiguous. This CDR3 comprises 11 residues. CDR1 is MNHEY, CDR2 SVGEGT, per germline. The V end lost 4 bases, the J end lost 4 bases, and 5 bases lay between the germline ends. The CDR3 DNA is TGTGCCAGCAGTTTCTCGTACGAGCAGTACCTC. It specifies CASSFSYEQYL.

This clonotype was detected many times. This chain joins TRBV7-3 and TRBJ2-2, with D possibly matching TRBD1 (6 bases). Germline CDR1 and CDR2: SGHTA and FQGTGA. V was clipped by 3 bases and J by 5 bases, with 10 bases between them. The CDR3 sequence is 14 residues long. In nucleotides, the CDR3 is TGTGCCAGCAGCTTCACAGGGATGACCGGGGAGCTGTTTTTT. Translating it yields CASSFTGMTGELFF.

This clonotype came up many times. The V call is TRBV6-2 or TRBV6-3, the J call TRBJ2-1, with TRBD2 identical over 9 bases. Trimming at V came to 0 bases and at J to 2 bases, leaving 8 bases not matched to a gene. CDR3 length equals 18 residues. Per germline, CDR1 MNHEY and CDR2 SVGEGT. The CDR3 DNA is TGTGCCAGCAGTTACTCGGGTCGCGGCGGGGGGGCCTACAATGAGCAGTTCTTC. This gives the protein CASSYSGRGGGAYNEQFF.

This clonotype was recorded at least ten times. CDR3 nucleotides: TGTGCCAGCAGCTTCCAGGGCGCTCCGGAAGAGCAGTACTTC. This gives the protein CASSFQGAPEEQYF. This chain connects TRBV5-8 to TRBJ2-7; D may be TRBD1 (5 bases). CDR3 length equals 14 residues. V shed 2 bases and J shed 7 bases, with 16 bases lying between them. CDR1 and CDR2 from the germline V gene are SGHTS and YDEGEE.